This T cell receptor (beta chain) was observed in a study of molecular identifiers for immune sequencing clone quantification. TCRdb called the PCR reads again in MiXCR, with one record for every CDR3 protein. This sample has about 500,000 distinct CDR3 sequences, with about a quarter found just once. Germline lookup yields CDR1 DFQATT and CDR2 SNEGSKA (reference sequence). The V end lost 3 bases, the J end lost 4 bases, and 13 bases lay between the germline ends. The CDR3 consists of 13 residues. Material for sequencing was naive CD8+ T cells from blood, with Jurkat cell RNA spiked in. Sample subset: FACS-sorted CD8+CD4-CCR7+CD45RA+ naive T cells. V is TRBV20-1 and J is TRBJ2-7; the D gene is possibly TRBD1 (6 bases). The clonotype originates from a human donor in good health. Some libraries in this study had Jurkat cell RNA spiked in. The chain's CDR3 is CSASNRVRYEQYF. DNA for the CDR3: TGCAGTGCTAGTAACAGGGTGAGGTACGAGCAGTACTTC.